A selection of T cell receptor beta chains follows, all from one sample in a study of shared clonotypes between healthy human individuals. Data came from immunoSEQ multiplex PCR; TCRdb stores just in-frame clones and leaves some out. The table has about 2.4 million clones, roughly 93% seen once. The sequenced sample consisted of naive CD4+ T cells from PBMCs. The source is a man younger than 35 in good health. Some clones in this sample may be carry-over from other donors' samples. Each CDR3 is given without its conserved first and last residue. Fields, in order: V gene, CDR3 protein.

v_gene: TRBV7-8; CDR3aa: ASSLGFRGPGELF
v_gene: TRBV28; CDR3aa: ASGQETQY
v_gene: TRBV6-5; CDR3aa: ASSYSQGGNEQY
v_gene: TRBV6-5; CDR3aa: ASSYSRGSGNTIY
v_gene: TRBV28; CDR3aa: ASSLMLTSTEAF
v_gene: TRBV6-6; CDR3aa: ASSYSERSSYEQY
v_gene: TRBV5-6; CDR3aa: ASSLGQGPYGYT
v_gene: TRBV27; CDR3aa: ASREWDAYNEQF
v_gene: TRBV28; CDR3aa: ASSPLSPNYGYT
v_gene: TRBV7-3; CDR3aa: ASSAGQFNEKLF
v_gene: TRBV18; CDR3aa: ASSSQGRAQGKLF
v_gene: TRBV28; CDR3aa: ASSLRPRGDTQY
v_gene: TRBV7-2; CDR3aa: ASSLAGALNQPQH
v_gene: TRBV18; CDR3aa: ASSPPSASGNTIY
v_gene: TRBV2; CDR3aa: ASSGLVYEQY
v_gene: TRBV10-3; CDR3aa: AIGVGGNTDTQY
v_gene: TRBV30; CDR3aa: AWSAGGTGGRRSYT
v_gene: TRBV28; CDR3aa: ASRGQPQETQY
v_gene: TRBV18; CDR3aa: ASSPPSSNEQF
v_gene: TRBV18; CDR3aa: ASSPMGSEKLF
v_gene: TRBV19; CDR3aa: AMGTAPGQGETQY
v_gene: TRBV5-1; CDR3aa: ASSLGALGDGTEAF
v_gene: TRBV5-1; CDR3aa: ASSFDLGQGAYEQY
v_gene: TRBV11-2; CDR3aa: ASSPAGHVQETQY
v_gene: TRBV27; CDR3aa: ASKVVASGTYEQY
v_gene: TRBV4-1; CDR3aa: ASRTIPLEGPNEQF
v_gene: TRBV12-5; CDR3aa: ASANPAGASTDTQY
v_gene: TRBV7-3; CDR3aa: ASSLGGSNTEAF
v_gene: TRBV5-6; CDR3aa: ASSLVGQPYNEQF
v_gene: TRBV6-5; CDR3aa: ASSPDGNYGYT
v_gene: TRBV15; CDR3aa: ATSRDLFRDEQF
v_gene: TRBV10-1; CDR3aa: ASSEGQGSTDTQY
v_gene: TRBV2; CDR3aa: ASRGESTGELF
v_gene: TRBV28; CDR3aa: ASSFLDNQPQH
v_gene: TRBV29-1; CDR3aa: SVGSGTTTYEQY
v_gene: TRBV5-6; CDR3aa: ASSLGLTYEQY
v_gene: TRBV6-5; CDR3aa: ASSYPRGTGEQF
v_gene: TRBV30; CDR3aa: AFTGDTEAF
v_gene: TRBV10-1; CDR3aa: ACSQDAKGEQF
v_gene: TRBV11-2; CDR3aa: ASSQGLVYEQY
v_gene: TRBV5-6; CDR3aa: ASSLYQGVLRRRQY
v_gene: TRBV10-3; CDR3aa: AISASESYNEQF
v_gene: TRBV28; CDR3aa: ASSLNSNTEAF
v_gene: TRBV6-5; CDR3aa: ASSRDRGLGEQY
v_gene: TRBV19; CDR3aa: ASSIRGEYYEQY
v_gene: TRBV14; CDR3aa: ASSQRGIPGTGELF
v_gene: TRBV7-9; CDR3aa: ASTAGTSGSDEQF
v_gene: TRBV7-6; CDR3aa: ASSLVRQGLGTQY
v_gene: TRBV19; CDR3aa: ASEETRFNEQF
v_gene: TRBV18; CDR3aa: AGSPPEAHRYEQY